This T cell receptor (beta chain) was recorded in a study of blood T cells in healthy people across ages. Points from the study as a whole: While age rose, TCR beta diversity per million T cells dropped in a roughly linear way. Estimates drawn from one million T cells were deemed to understate diversity.

Trimming cost V 5 bases and J 5 bases, with 12 bases left between them. The CDR3 sequence is 13 residues long. CDR1 and CDR2 from the germline V gene are SQVTM and ANQGSEA. This clonotype was detected a few times. Its matching antigen is unknown. With a J-beta primer mix and a sample-barcoded 5' primer, a second PCR ran roughly 6 to 11 cycles. Every cDNA was tagged by a template-switch adaptor with 12 random nucleotides. TCRdb called the 5' RACE reads again in MiXCR, with one record for every CDR3 protein. The sample consists of about 680,000 distinct CDR3 sequences, roughly 50% of them appearing once.

The material sequenced was blood. The chain recombines TRBV29-1 with TRBJ1-4; perhaps TRBD1 as D (6 bases). The receptor was derived from a woman aged 60-75 years in good health. CDR3 sequence: CSVRWGRNEKLFF. The CDR3 DNA is TGCAGCGTTCGCTGGGGGCGGAATGAAAAACTGTTTTTT.